The clone carrying this TCR beta chain was picked up many times. The antigen is not known. The data stem from a study of blood T cells in healthy people across ages. Findings and caveats of the study: For the donors, CMV status was unknown and possibly confounded expanded clonotype changes.

Per individual sample, total RNA of at least 5.5 micrograms was extracted. Next came a second PCR, run for roughly 7 to 12 cycles, which used a sample-barcoded 5' primer along with a J-beta primer mix. Every cDNA was tagged by a template-switch adaptor with 12 random nucleotides. One entry per CDR3 protein results from TCRdb running MiXCR on the 5' RACE reads. Of 450,000 to 700,000 distinct CDR3 sequences in the sample, 25% to 30% are singletons; the top ten hold 15% to 20%. The TCR was taken from a woman in her sixties or seventies in good health. Sequencing was performed on blood.

CDR3: CASRDSGGADTQYF. As DNA, the CDR3 is TGTGCCAGCAGGGATAGCGGGGGAGCCGATACGCAGTATTTT. The gene calls are TRBV6-2 or TRBV6-3 and TRBJ2-3; 9 bases align to TRBD2. With V trimmed by 6 bases and J by 6 bases, 7 bases remained unmatched. Germline V gene lookup returns CDR1 MNHEY and CDR2 SVGEGT. CDR3 length equals 14 residues.